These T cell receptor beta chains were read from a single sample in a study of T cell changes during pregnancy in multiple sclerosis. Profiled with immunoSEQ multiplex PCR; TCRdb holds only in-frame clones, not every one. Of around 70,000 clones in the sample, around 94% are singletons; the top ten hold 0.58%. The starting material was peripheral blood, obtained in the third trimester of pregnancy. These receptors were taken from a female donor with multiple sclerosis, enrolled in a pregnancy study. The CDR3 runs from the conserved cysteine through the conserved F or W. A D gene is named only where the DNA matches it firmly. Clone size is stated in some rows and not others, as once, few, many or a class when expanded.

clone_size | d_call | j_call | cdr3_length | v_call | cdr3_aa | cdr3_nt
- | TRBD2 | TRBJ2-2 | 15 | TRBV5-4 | CASPGAGTNTGELFF | TGTGCCAGCCCCGGAGCGGGGACGAACACCGGGGAGCTGTTTTTT
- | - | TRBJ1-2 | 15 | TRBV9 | CASSVNRAGDDGYTF | TGTGCCAGCAGCGTAAACAGGGCCGGGGACGATGGCTACACCTTC
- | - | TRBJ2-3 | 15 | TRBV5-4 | CASMRRGTSTDTQYF | TGTGCCAGCATGCGCCGGGGGACCTCCACAGATACGCAGTATTTT
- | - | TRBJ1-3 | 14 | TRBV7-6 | CASSVRGLGNTIYF | TGTGCCAGCAGCGTCAGGGGTTTAGGAAACACCATATATTTT
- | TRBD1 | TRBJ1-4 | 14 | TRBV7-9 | CASSLGTGNEKLFF | TGTGCCAGCAGCCTCGGGACAGGGAATGAAAAACTGTTTTTT
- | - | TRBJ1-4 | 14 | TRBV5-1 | CASSQGRGGEKLFF | TGCGCCAGCAGCCAAGGGAGGGGAGGTGAAAAACTGTTTTTT
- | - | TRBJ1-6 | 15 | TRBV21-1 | CASPTGGVYNSPLHF | TGTGCCAGCCCGACGGGGGGGGTCTATAATTCACCCCTCCACTTT
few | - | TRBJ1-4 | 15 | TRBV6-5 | CASSYSGRGDEKLFF | TGTGCCAGCAGTTACTCGGGCAGGGGAGATGAAAAACTGTTTTTT
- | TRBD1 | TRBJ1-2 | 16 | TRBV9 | CASSGGQGPNMLGYTF | TGTGCCAGCAGCGGGGGACAGGGCCCCAATATGTTAGGCTACACCTTC
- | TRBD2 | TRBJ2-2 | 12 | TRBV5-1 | CASSPAGGELFF | TGCGCCAGCAGCCCAGCGGGAGGGGAGCTGTTTTTT
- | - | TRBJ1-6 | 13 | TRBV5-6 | CASTEARQSPLHF | TGTGCCAGCACCGAAGCAAGACAGTCCCCCCTCCACTTT
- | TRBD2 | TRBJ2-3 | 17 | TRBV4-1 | CASSQAHSGGSTDTQYF | TGCGCCAGCAGCCAGGCCCATAGCGGGGGAAGCACAGATACGCAGTATTTT
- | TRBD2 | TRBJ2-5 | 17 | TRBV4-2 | CASSQDRLAGDQETQYF | TGTGCCAGCAGCCAAGATCGGCTAGCGGGGGACCAAGAGACCCAGTACTTC
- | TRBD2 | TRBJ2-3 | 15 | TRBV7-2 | CASSLTGGLVDTQYF | TGTGCCAGCAGCTTAACGGGGGGTCTCGTAGATACGCAGTATTTT
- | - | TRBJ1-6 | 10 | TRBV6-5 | CASGSGTLHF | TGTGCCAGCGGGTCCGGGACCCTCCACTTT
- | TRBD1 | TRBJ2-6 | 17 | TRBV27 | CASAPGQRNSGANVLTF | TGTGCCAGTGCCCCGGGACAGAGAAACTCTGGGGCCAACGTCCTGACTTTC
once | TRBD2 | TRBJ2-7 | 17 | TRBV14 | CASSQNTGTSGDYEQYF | TGTGCCAGCAGCCAAAATACCGGGACTAGCGGGGACTACGAGCAGTACTTC
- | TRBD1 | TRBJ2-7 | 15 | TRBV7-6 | CASSLLTGGFYEQYF | TGTGCCAGCAGCTTACTGACAGGGGGCTTTTACGAGCAGTACTTC
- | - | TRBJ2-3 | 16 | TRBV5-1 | CASSLELRGPRDTQYF | TGCGCCAGCAGCTTGGAGCTGCGGGGGCCTAGAGATACGCAGTATTTT
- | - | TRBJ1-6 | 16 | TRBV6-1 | CASSEWGGSINSPLHF | TGTGCCAGCAGTGAATGGGGGGGCTCTATAAATTCACCCCTCCACTTT
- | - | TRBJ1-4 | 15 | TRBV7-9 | CASSLATGSNEKLFF | TGTGCCAGCAGCTTAGCGACAGGCTCTAATGAAAAACTGTTTTTT
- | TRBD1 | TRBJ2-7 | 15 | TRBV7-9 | CASSSRQGTTYEQYF | TGTGCCAGCAGCTCCCGACAGGGGACAACCTACGAGCAGTACTTC
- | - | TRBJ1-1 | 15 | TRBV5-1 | CASSPPLSRGTEAFF | TGCGCCAGCAGCCCCCCTCTCTCACGGGGGACTGAAGCTTTCTTT
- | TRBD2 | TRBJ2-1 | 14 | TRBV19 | CASRVLAGGWEQFF | TGTGCCAGTAGGGTACTAGCGGGGGGTTGGGAGCAGTTCTTC
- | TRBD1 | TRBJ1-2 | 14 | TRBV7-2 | CASSTQTGGSGYTF | TGTGCCAGCAGCACACAGACAGGGGGTAGTGGCTACACCTTC
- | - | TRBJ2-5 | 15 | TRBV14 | CASSPRTDGEETQYF | TGTGCCAGCAGCCCTCGGACTGACGGGGAAGAGACCCAGTACTTC
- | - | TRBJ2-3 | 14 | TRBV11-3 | CASSRLGSTDTQYF | TGTGCCAGCAGCCGGCTCGGGAGCACAGATACGCAGTATTTT
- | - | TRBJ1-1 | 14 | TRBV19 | CASRAIGRDTEAFF | TGTGCCAGTAGGGCAATTGGGCGAGACACTGAAGCTTTCTTT
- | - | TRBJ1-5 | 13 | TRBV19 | CASSIRVYQPQHF | TGTGCCAGTAGTATCAGGGTATATCAGCCCCAGCATTTT
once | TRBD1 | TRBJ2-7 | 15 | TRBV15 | CATSIQGQGSHEQYF | TGTGCCACCAGCATCCAGGGACAGGGCAGCCACGAGCAGTACTTC
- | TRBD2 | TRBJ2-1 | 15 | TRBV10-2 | CASTVMRGGPAEQFF | TGCGCCAGCACAGTGATGCGGGGGGGACCTGCTGAGCAGTTCTTC
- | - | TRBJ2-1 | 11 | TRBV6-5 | CASSQYNEQFF | TGTGCCAGCAGTCAATACAATGAGCAGTTCTTC
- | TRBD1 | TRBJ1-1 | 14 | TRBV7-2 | CASSLKTGGTEAFF | TGTGCCAGCAGCTTAAAGACAGGGGGCACTGAAGCTTTCTTT
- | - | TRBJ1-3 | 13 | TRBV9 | CASSDGGGYTIYF | TGTGCCAGCAGCGACGGCGGGGGTTACACCATATATTTT
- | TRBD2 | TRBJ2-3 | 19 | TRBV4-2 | CASSRSGLAGGVSTDTQYF | TGTGCCAGCAGCCGCTCGGGACTAGCGGGGGGCGTAAGCACAGATACGCAGTATTTT
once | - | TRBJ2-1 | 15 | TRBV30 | CAWSVRRAMGNEQFF | TGTGCCTGGAGTGTACGGCGGGCGATGGGAAATGAGCAGTTCTTC
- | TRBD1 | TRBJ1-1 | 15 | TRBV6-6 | CASSTGTGALGEAFF | TGTGCCAGCAGTACCGGGACAGGGGCCCTGGGAGAAGCTTTCTTT
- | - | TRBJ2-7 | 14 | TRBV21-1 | CASSKNRQSYEQYF | TGTGCCAGCAGCAAAAATAGACAGTCCTACGAGCAGTACTTC
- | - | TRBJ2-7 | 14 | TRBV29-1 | CSVQTRVGGYEQYF | TGCAGCGTTCAAACCAGGGTAGGGGGCTACGAGCAGTACTTC
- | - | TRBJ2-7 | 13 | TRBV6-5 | CASSYGRRYEQYF | TGTGCCAGCAGTTACGGCAGGCGCTACGAGCAGTACTTC
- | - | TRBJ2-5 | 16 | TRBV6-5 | CASSYSGQGREETQYF | TGTGCCAGCAGTTACTCAGGGCAGGGCCGGGAAGAGACCCAGTACTTC
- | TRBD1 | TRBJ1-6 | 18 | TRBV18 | CASSPLLTDRGYNSPLHF | TGTGCCAGCTCACCCCTCCTAACCGACAGGGGATATAATTCACCCCTCCACTTT
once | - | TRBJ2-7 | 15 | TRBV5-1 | CASSARTSYSYEQYF | TGCGCCAGCAGCGCTAGGACATCTTATTCCTACGAGCAGTACTTC
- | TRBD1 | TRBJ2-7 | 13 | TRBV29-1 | CSARKTGGWMQYF | TGCAGCGCAAGAAAGACAGGGGGGTGGATGCAGTACTTC
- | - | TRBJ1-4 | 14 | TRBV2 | CASSAGILGEKLFF | TGTGCCAGCAGCGCAGGGATTCTGGGAGAAAAACTGTTTTTT
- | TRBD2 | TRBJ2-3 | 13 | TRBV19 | CASSAILAGGQYF | TGTGCCAGTAGTGCCATACTAGCGGGGGGCCAGTATTTT
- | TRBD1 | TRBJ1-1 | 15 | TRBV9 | CASSVAGQGWTEAFF | TGTGCCAGCAGCGTGGCGGGACAGGGGTGGACTGAAGCTTTCTTT
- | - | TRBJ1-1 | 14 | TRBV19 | CASSIGGGNTEAFF | TGTGCCAGTAGTATAGGGGGCGGGAACACTGAAGCTTTCTTT
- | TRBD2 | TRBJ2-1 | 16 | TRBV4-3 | CASSQRSGGTYNEQFF | TGCGCCAGCAGCCAAAGAAGCGGGGGGACTTACAATGAGCAGTTCTTC
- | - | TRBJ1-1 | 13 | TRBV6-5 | CASSYSGGKEAFF | TGTGCCAGCAGTTACTCGGGCGGGAAAGAAGCTTTCTTT
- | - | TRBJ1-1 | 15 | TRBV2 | CASSVEGGGSTEAFF | TGTGCCAGCAGTGTCGAAGGGGGGGGGAGCACTGAAGCTTTCTTT